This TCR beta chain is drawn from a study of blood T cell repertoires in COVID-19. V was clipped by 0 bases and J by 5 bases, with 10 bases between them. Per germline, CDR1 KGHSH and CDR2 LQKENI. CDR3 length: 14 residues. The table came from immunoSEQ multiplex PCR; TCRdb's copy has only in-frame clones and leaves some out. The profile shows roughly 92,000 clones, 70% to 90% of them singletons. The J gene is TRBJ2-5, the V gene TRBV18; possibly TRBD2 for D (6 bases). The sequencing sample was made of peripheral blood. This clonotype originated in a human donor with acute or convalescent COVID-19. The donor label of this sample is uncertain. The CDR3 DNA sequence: TGTGCCAGCTCACCACCGACGGGAGTCGAGACCCAGTACTTC. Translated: CASSPPTGVETQYF.